The source of this T cell receptor beta chain is a study of cytomegalovirus exposure and HLA in healthy donors. The PCR contained 60 Vbeta and 13 Jbeta primers. Measured with immunoSEQ multiplex PCR; TCRdb has only the in-frame clones, and not every one. The sample yields approximately 120,000 clones, 81% seen once. Trimming shortened V by 8 bases and J by 4 bases, and 12 bases separated the two germline ends. In germline, CDR1 is GTSNPN, CDR2 SVGIG (reference sequence). There are 11 residues in the CDR3. The rearrangement uses TRBV30 and TRBJ2-7, with D perhaps TRBD1 (7 bases). The source is a woman aged 25 to 39 in good health and CMV-seronegative. Sequenced: PBMCs. The CDR3 DNA sequence: TGTGCCGCGGGACAGCCTTACGAGCAGTACTTC. Amino acid sequence: CAAGQPYEQYF.